Listed below are T cell receptor beta chains from one sample, sequenced in a study of CD8+ T cells in alopecia areata. TCRdb's copy holds only in-frame clones and misses some; the assay was immunoSEQ multiplex PCR. The sample contains some 190,000 clones, around 60% of which appear only once. This sample comprised CD4+ T cells sorted from blood, obtained at week 49, from a patient treated with tofacitinib. These receptor sequences come from a human donor with alopecia areata. CDR3s include the opening cysteine and the closing phenylalanine or tryptophan. The D gene is left open where the match is weak. Part of the rows lack a size; the others show once, few, many or a class for expanded clones.

CDR3 DNA	CDR3 protein	clone size	CDR3 length	V gene	J gene	D gene
TGTGCCAGCAGTTTAAGGGTGGGCTCCTACGAGCAGTACTTC	CASSLRVGSYEQYF	-	14	TRBV27	TRBJ2-7	-
TGTGCCAGCAGCTTAGCCCCGAAGGACGGCTATGGCTACACCTTC	CASSLAPKDGYGYTF	-	15	TRBV7-2	TRBJ1-2	-
TGTGCCAGCAGTACGGACAGGGGGCTCTATGGCTACACCTTC	CASSTDRGLYGYTF	-	14	TRBV28	TRBJ1-2	TRBD1
TGTGCCAGCCGCTCCGGGACAGGAAGTGGCTACACCTTC	CASRSGTGSGYTF	-	13	TRBV7-3	TRBJ1-2	TRBD1
TGTGCCAGCAGTCTAGCGGGGGGAAGCTCCTACGAGCAGTACTTC	CASSLAGGSSYEQYF	-	15	TRBV7-2	TRBJ2-7	TRBD2
TGTGCCAGCAGCCCCCGAGGGATAGCCAAAAACATTCAGTACTTC	CASSPRGIAKNIQYF	-	15	TRBV11-2	TRBJ2-4	-
TGTGCCAGCAGCCCGGGCGGGACTGAAGCTTTCTTT	CASSPGGTEAFF	-	12	TRBV5-4	TRBJ1-1	-
TGCAGTGCTAGAGATGGAAACACCATATATTTT	CSARDGNTIYF	-	11	TRBV20-1	TRBJ1-3	-
TGTGCCAGCAGCTTGGCGCGAGGGGTCGTCGGGGAGCTGTTTTTT	CASSLARGVVGELFF	once	15	TRBV5-5	TRBJ2-2	-
TGTGCCAGCAGCTTAGCTAGCGGGGGGCTAGTTGGAGAGACCCAGTACTTC	CASSLASGGLVGETQYF	few	17	TRBV7-7	TRBJ2-5	TRBD2
TGTGCCAGCAGGGAACTAGCGGGCAGCACAGATACGCAGTATTTT	CASRELAGSTDTQYF	few	15	TRBV6-1	TRBJ2-3	TRBD2
TGTGCCAGCAGCTCCAGCGGGGGGATAGTTGATACGCAGTATTTT	CASSSSGGIVDTQYF	-	15	TRBV7-9	TRBJ2-3	TRBD2
TGCGCCAGCAGCCAAGATCTTTCGACACCCAATCAGCCCCAGCATTTT	CASSQDLSTPNQPQHF	-	16	TRBV4-3	TRBJ1-5	-
TGTGCCAGCAGCTTTAGGACCTCGTACCAAGAGACCCAGTACTTC	CASSFRTSYQETQYF	-	15	TRBV7-8	TRBJ2-5	-
TGTGCCAGCAGTTACTCGACAAGTAATGAGCAGTTCTTC	CASSYSTSNEQFF	-	13	TRBV6-5	TRBJ2-1	-
TGCGCCAGCAGCTCGCAGGGAGTCGGGACTGAAGCTTTCTTT	CASSSQGVGTEAFF	-	14	TRBV5-1	TRBJ1-1	-
TGTGCCAGCAGCCAAGAGCCACAGGGACAGGGGAACTATGGCTACACCTTC	CASSQEPQGQGNYGYTF	-	17	TRBV4-2	TRBJ1-2	TRBD1
TGTGCCTGGAGTGTGGGACAGGGGCATTCACCCCTCCACTTT	CAWSVGQGHSPLHF	once	14	TRBV30	TRBJ1-6	TRBD1
TGTGCCAGCAGCGCCTCCACAGGGGGCAAATACGAGCAGTACTTC	CASSASTGGKYEQYF	-	15	TRBV5-4	TRBJ2-7	TRBD1
TGTGCCAGCAGCTCCCCAATGGGCGCCAAAAACATTCAGTACTTC	CASSSPMGAKNIQYF	-	15	TRBV11-2	TRBJ2-4	-
TGCGCCAGCAGACGACCCGCCGGGGACGAGCAGTACTTC	CASRRPAGDEQYF	-	13	TRBV4-1	TRBJ2-7	-
TGCGCCAGCAGCCAGCGCTTGGGACAGCCTCCCTACGAGCAGTACTTC	CASSQRLGQPPYEQYF	few	16	TRBV4-1	TRBJ2-7	TRBD1
TGTGCCAGCAGCGTGGACAGGGGGCAAGAGACCCAGTACTTC	CASSVDRGQETQYF	-	14	TRBV9	TRBJ2-5	TRBD1
TGTGCCACCCCGGGGACTAGCATAACAGATACGCAGTATTTT	CATPGTSITDTQYF	-	14	TRBV6-6	TRBJ2-3	TRBD2
TGCGCCAGCAGCCAAGTACTAGCGGGGGGCAGCTCTAACACCGGGGAGCTGTTTTTT	CASSQVLAGGSSNTGELFF	-	19	TRBV4-3	TRBJ2-2	TRBD2
TGCAGTGCAGAGAAGGGGAGCGAGCAGTTCTTC	CSAEKGSEQFF	-	11	TRBV20-1	TRBJ2-1	-
TGTGCCTGGAGTGTAAGAAGGGGCGAGCAGTACTTC	CAWSVRRGEQYF	once	12	TRBV30	TRBJ2-7	-
TGTGCCAGCAGCTTGAGAGGGGGATTGTACGAGCAGTACTTC	CASSLRGGLYEQYF	-	14	TRBV6-1	TRBJ2-7	-
TGTGCCAGCAGCTTAAGATTCCGGGAGACCCAGTACTTC	CASSLRFRETQYF	few	13	TRBV11-2	TRBJ2-5	-
TGTGCCAGCCATTGGCGGGGCAATACAGATACGCAGTATTTT	CASHWRGNTDTQYF	-	14	TRBV5-6	TRBJ2-3	-
TGTGCCAGCAGTTACCGGTCTAATGAAAAACTGTTTTTT	CASSYRSNEKLFF	-	13	TRBV27	TRBJ1-4	-
TGTGCCAGCAGCTTGGTTGAAAAACTGTTTTTT	CASSLVEKLFF	-	11	TRBV5-6	TRBJ1-4	-
TGTGCCTGGAGCCTGCAACGGACAGGGCGATCACCCCTCCACTTT	CAWSLQRTGRSPLHF	-	15	TRBV30	TRBJ1-6	TRBD1
TGTGCCAGCAGCCAAGATTTAGGCAGGGGATCTGGAAACACCATATATTTT	CASSQDLGRGSGNTIYF	-	17	TRBV4-2	TRBJ1-3	-
TGTGCCAGCAGCGACCTGACACAGGGGGCGGTAGGGGCCAACGTCCTGACTTTC	CASSDLTQGAVGANVLTF	once	18	TRBV5-6	TRBJ2-6	TRBD1
TGTGCCAGCAGTGTGGGACTACTGAACACTGAAGCTTTCTTT	CASSVGLLNTEAFF	many	14	TRBV2	TRBJ1-1	-
TGTGCCAGCAGCCTTCGGACAGGGGGCACTGAAGCTTTCTTT	CASSLRTGGTEAFF	-	14	TRBV14	TRBJ1-1	TRBD1
TGTGCCTGGAGTGTAGCGAAGACAGGCGCCTATGGCTACACCTTC	CAWSVAKTGAYGYTF	few	15	TRBV30	TRBJ1-2	-
TGTGCCAGCAGTGGGGACACACGCAATCAGCCCCAGCATTTT	CASSGDTRNQPQHF	-	14	TRBV2	TRBJ1-5	-
TGTGCCAGCAGTTCTCCGGGCACGAACACCGGGGAGCTGTTTTTT	CASSSPGTNTGELFF	few	15	TRBV2	TRBJ2-2	-
TGTGCCAGCAGTGTAACGGGACAAGGGCAGTTCTTC	CASSVTGQGQFF	-	12	TRBV25-1	TRBJ2-1	-